The next 28 T cell receptor beta chains were all read from a single sample in a study of blood T cell repertoires in COVID-19. Method: immunoSEQ multiplex PCR; TCRdb's copy keeps in-frame clones and lacks some. The table shows more than 60,000 clones, with roughly 84% occurring only once. Sequencing was performed on peripheral blood. These receptor sequences come from a man aged 45 to 65 with acute or convalescent COVID-19.

The chain carries TRBV11-2 and TRBJ1-2; 12 positions agree with TRBD1. The CDR3 covers 15 residues. Trimming took 5 bases from V and 6 from J; bases not matched to a gene: 7. CDR1 SGHAT and CDR2 FQNNGV come from the germline V gene. CDR3 region: CASSPRDRGLHGYTF. DNA for the CDR3: TGTGCCAGCAGCCCCCGGGACAGGGGGCTTCATGGCTACACCTTC.

This chain joins TRBV6-2 or TRBV6-3 and TRBJ2-5, with D maybe TRBD2 (6 bases). The CDR3 runs 15 residues. V was cut by 0 bases and J by 3 bases, with 11 bases left in between. Per germline, CDR1 MNHEY and CDR2 SVGEGT. Written as DNA, the CDR3 is TGTGCCAGCAGTTACTCACCGGGGGTTGAAGAGACCCAGTACTTC. Translating gives CASSYSPGVEETQYF.

The chain combines TRBV7-8 with TRBJ1-3, with D unclear. The CDR3 is 13 amino acids. The ends were cut back, 4 bases at V and 2 bases at J, with 6 bases in the middle. Germline-derived CDR1 and CDR2 are SGHVS and FQNEAQ. CDR3 protein: CASSSDTGNTIYF. The CDR3 nucleotides are TGTGCCAGCAGCTCCGACACTGGAAACACCATATATTTT.

The rearrangement joins TRBV11-3 to TRBJ2-1, with TRBD2 identical over 9 bases. The CDR3 is 16 amino acids. CDR1 and CDR2 from the germline V gene are SGHNT and YENEEA. Losses at the gene ends were 1 base for V and 7 bases for J; bases not matched to a gene: 8. In DNA form, the CDR3 reads TGTGCCAGCAGCTTAGGATCCGCGGGAGGGCGGAATGAGCAGTTCTTC. Encoded protein: CASSLGSAGGRNEQFF.

This rearrangement joins TRBV28 to TRBJ2-1; 7 nucleotides align to TRBD2. Germline loops: CDR1 MDHEN, CDR2 SYDVKM. This CDR3 is 15 amino acids long. V dropped 1 base and J dropped 8; count of bases not matched to a gene: 8. CDR3 DNA: TGTGCCAGCAGTTTATTCTCTGTGGGAGGGGATGAGCAGTTCTTC. Protein: CASSLFSVGGDEQFF.

The V call is TRBV10-3, the J call TRBJ2-6; 8 nucleotides agree with TRBD2. V was clipped by 6 bases and J by 0 bases; unmatched bases: 7. From germline, CDR1 is ENHRY and CDR2 SYGVKD. This CDR3 has 17 residues. CDR3 DNA: TGTGCCATCAGCCCGGGACTAGGCTCCTCTGGGGCCAACGTCCTGACTTTC. Translated, it gives CAISPGLGSSGANVLTF.

This clone has just a few counts. Written as DNA, the CDR3 is TGTGCCAGCTCATCTTACGTCCTCACTAGCACAGATACGCAGTATTTT. Translated, it gives CASSSYVLTSTDTQYF. The rearrangement uses TRBV18 and TRBJ2-3; D is ambiguous. V gave up 5 bases and J gave up 0 bases, with 15 bases separating them. The CDR3 runs 16 residues. Germline loops: CDR1 KGHSH, CDR2 LQKENI.

This chain uses TRBV7-9 with TRBJ1-1; D is possibly TRBD1 (5 bases). Trimming removed 5 bases from V and 1 base from J, with 8 bases in between. The CDR3 is made up of 13 amino acids. Germline-derived CDR1 and CDR2 are SEHNR and FQNEAQ (reference sequence). The chain's CDR3 is CASSQQANTEAFF. CDR3 sequence (DNA): TGTGCCAGCAGCCAACAGGCGAACACTGAAGCTTTCTTT.

The chain's CDR3 is CASSSAKYEQYF. CDR3 nucleotide sequence: TGTGCCAGCAGTTCAGCGAAATACGAGCAGTACTTC. This chain links TRBV28 with TRBJ2-7; D gene unclear. In germline, CDR1 is MDHEN, CDR2 SYDVKM. This CDR3 has 12 amino acids. Trimming shortened V by 4 bases and J by 4 bases, and 8 bases separated the two germline ends. Looking up the rest from reference TRBV28 and TRBJ2-7 gives the full variable domain: DVKVTQSSRYLVKRTGEKVFLECVQDMDHENMFWYRQDPGLGLRLIYFSYDVKMKEKGDIPEGYSVSREKKERFSLILESASTNQTSMYLCASSSAKYEQYFGPGTRLTVT.

This sequence joins TRBV5-1 and TRBJ2-1, with 10 bases aligning to TRBD1. With V trimmed by 8 bases and J by 8 bases, 10 bases remained unmatched. The CDR3 has 14 amino acids. CDR1 is SGHRS, CDR2 YFSETQ, per germline. In DNA, the CDR3 is TGCGCCAGTGGCCGGGACAGGGGAAAGGATGAGCAGTTCTTC. This gives the protein CASGRDRGKDEQFF.

The chain links TRBV29-1 to TRBJ2-7; tentative D call: TRBD1 (6 bases). The CDR3 consists of 13 residues. V gave up 7 bases and J gave up 7 bases, with 20 bases separating them. Germline CDR1 is SQVTM and CDR2 is ANQGSEA. The CDR3 DNA reads TGCAGCGCCGGCGGACAGTTGTCTAGAGAGCAGTACTTC. This sequence encodes CSAGGQLSREQYF.

This chain uses TRBV11-2 with TRBJ1-1; D is unresolved. The CDR3 is 12 amino acids. Trimming took 2 bases from V and 6 from J, leaving 7 bases between them. CDR1 and CDR2 (germline): SGHAT, FQNNGV. The CDR3 loop reads CASSLSSAEAFF. CDR3 nucleotides: TGTGCCAGCAGCTTATCCAGCGCTGAAGCTTTCTTT.

This clone was recorded at least ten times. This chain connects TRBV4-1 to TRBJ2-6; TRBD2 is a possible D gene (6 bases). Trimming pared 5 bases from V and 2 bases from J, leaving 10 bases between. Germline V CDR1 and CDR2: MGHRA, YSYEKL. CDR3 length: 15 residues. The CDR3 is CASSAGLAGANVLTF. In DNA form, the CDR3 reads TGCGCCAGCAGCGCGGGACTCGCTGGGGCCAACGTCCTGACTTTC.

The chain combines TRBV7-3 with TRBJ2-3, with 11 bases aligning to TRBD2. Germline trimming cut 0 bases from V and 6 bases from J; bases unmatched to any gene: 5. Germline V CDR1 and CDR2: SGHTA, FQGTGA. This CDR3 has 16 residues. Here the CDR3 DNA reads TGTGCCAGCAGCTTAACTAGCGGGGGGGCTTTGGATACGCAGTATTTT. Translated, it gives CASSLTSGGALDTQYF.

This rearrangement joins TRBV5-4 to TRBJ2-3; D unresolved. The CDR3 has 14 amino acids. CDR1 is SGHNT and CDR2 is YYREEE in the germline V gene (reference sequence). V dropped 1 base and J dropped 9 bases, with 15 bases sitting between them. Here the CDR3 DNA reads TGTGCCAGCAGCTTGACAGCTGCCCGCCAAACGCAGTATTTT. Translated: CASSLTAARQTQYF.

V gene TRBV11-1 combines with J gene TRBJ2-1; TRBD1 matches at 11 bases. From germline, CDR1 is SGHAT and CDR2 FQDESV (reference sequence). The CDR3 sequence is 15 residues long. J was trimmed by 3 bases and V by 5 bases; bases with no gene match: 3. The CDR3 DNA reads TGTGCCAGCAGCCTGGGACAGGGGGTCTACAATGAGCAGTTCTTC. It codes for CASSLGQGVYNEQFF.

The chain employs TRBV14 and TRBJ2-7; D remains unclear. The V gene lost 4 bases and the J gene lost 7 bases, with 11 bases spanning the gap. This CDR3 spans 12 amino acids. Germline CDR1 and CDR2: SGHDN and FVKESK. This CDR3 reads CASSPLPGEQYF. The CDR3 DNA follows: TGTGCCAGCAGCCCCCTTCCGGGTGAGCAGTACTTC.

The chain couples TRBV6-1 to TRBJ1-1, with 9 positions matching TRBD1. The junction had 0 bases not matched to a gene; V was cut back by 3 bases and J by 1 base. CDR1 and CDR2 (germline): MNHNS, SASEGT. The length of the CDR3 is 14 residues. The CDR3 reads CASSETGGNTEAFF. The CDR3 region has the DNA TGTGCCAGCAGTGAGACAGGGGGGAACACTGAAGCTTTCTTT.

V and J are TRBV28 and TRBJ1-6; 7 positions match TRBD1. The J segment lost 7 bases and the V segment lost 5 bases, leaving 5 bases of the junction unmatched. CDR3 length: 14 amino acids. Germline assignment: CDR1 MDHEN and CDR2 SYDVKM. The CDR3 sequence is CASSPGTVNSPLHF. In nucleotides, the CDR3 is TGTGCCAGCAGTCCCGGGACAGTGAATTCACCCCTCCACTTT. The full variable domain, its missing parts supplied by reference TRBV28 and TRBJ1-6, is DVKVTQSSRYLVKRTGEKVFLECVQDMDHENMFWYRQDPGLGLRLIYFSYDVKMKEKGDIPEGYSVSREKKERFSLILESASTNQTSMYLCASSPGTVNSPLHFGNGTRLTVT.

The chain uses TRBV7-3 and TRBJ1-1; D is uncertain. The CDR3 is 14 residues long. Trimming stripped 4 bases from V and 5 bases from J, with 14 bases between. Germline V lookup: CDR1 SGHTA, CDR2 FQGTGA. The CDR3, as DNA: TGTGCCAGCAGCTACCTTCAGAGAGGGACTGAAGCTTTCTTT. Its translation: CASSYLQRGTEAFF.

This clone has a single count. The chain joins TRBV9 to TRBJ1-5; 8 positions agree with TRBD1. J lost 0 bases, V lost 4 bases, and 15 bases had no gene match. The CDR3 covers 19 residues. Germline CDR1 SGDLS, CDR2 YYNGEE. The CDR3 sequence is CASSPGGDRIWDSNQPQHF. The CDR3 DNA follows: TGTGCCAGCAGCCCAGGGGGGGACAGGATTTGGGATAGCAATCAGCCCCAGCATTTT. Based on the CDR3 plus reference TRBV9 and TRBJ1-5, the full variable domain is DSGVTQTPKHLITATGQRVTLRCSPRSGDLSVYWYQQSLDQGLQFLIQYYNGEERAKGNILERFSAQQFPDLHSELNLSSLELGDSALYFCASSPGGDRIWDSNQPQHFGDGTRLSIL.

The V call is TRBV5-4, the J call TRBJ2-1; D is perhaps TRBD2 (6 bases). CDR1 and CDR2 from the germline V gene are SGHNT and YYREEE (reference sequence). Trimming left V 5 bases short and J 6 bases short, with 9 bases between. The CDR3 covers 12 residues. CDR3 residues: CASRWDSNEQFF. The DNA for the CDR3 is TGTGCCAGCAGATGGGACTCCAATGAGCAGTTCTTC.

The rearrangement links TRBV6-5 to TRBJ2-7, with D possibly TRBD2 on 5 matching bases. The CDR3 sequence is 15 residues long. V was trimmed by 0 bases and J by 2 bases, leaving 11 bases between them. The germline V gene has CDR1 MNHEY and CDR2 SVGAGI. CDR3: CASSYSFAGAYEQYF. The CDR3 DNA is TGTGCCAGCAGTTACTCGTTTGCCGGGGCCTACGAGCAGTACTTC.

The gene calls are TRBV7-3 and TRBJ1-1, with D perhaps matching TRBD1 (5 bases). The CDR3 contains 13 residues. Trimming pared 3 bases from V and 3 bases from J, leaving 8 bases between. CDR1 SGHTA and CDR2 FQGTGA come from the germline V gene. CDR3 amino acids: CASSFGGDTEAFF. The CDR3 region has the DNA TGTGCCAGCAGCTTTGGAGGGGACACTGAAGCTTTCTTT.

The V call is TRBV27, the J call TRBJ2-4, with 9 nucleotides matching TRBD1. V lost 6 bases and J lost 0; bases outside the gene matches: 0. The CDR3 covers 14 residues. CDR1 and CDR2 from the germline V gene are MNHEY and SMNVEV (reference sequence). In DNA, the CDR3 is TGTGCCAGCAGGGACAGGGGAGCCAAAAACATTCAGTACTTC. This sequence encodes CASRDRGAKNIQYF.

The genes are TRBV7-9 and TRBJ2-7; D might be TRBD2 (7 bases). Per germline, CDR1 SEHNR and CDR2 FQNEAQ (reference sequence). Deletions cut 2 bases from V and 6 bases from J, with 14 bases between. The CDR3 covers 14 residues. CDR3 DNA: TGTGCCAGCAGCTTACGGGGGGCACCCAGCGAGCAGTACTTC. This sequence encodes CASSLRGAPSEQYF.

V and J are TRBV7-9 and TRBJ1-5, with D unresolved. CDR1 and CDR2 from the germline V gene are SEHNR and FQNEAQ (reference sequence). The CDR3 contains 14 residues. The ends were cut back, 0 bases at V and 7 bases at J, with 10 bases in the middle. CDR3 region: CASSLAHLGQPQHF. The CDR3 nucleotides are TGTGCCAGCAGCTTAGCCCACCTCGGGCAGCCCCAGCATTTT.

CDR3 coding DNA: TGTGCCAGCGGTGGGGGACGACTAGCGGGAGGGACAGATACGCAGTATTTT. Protein product: CASGGGRLAGGTDTQYF. This chain uses TRBV2 with TRBJ2-3; 14 bases line up with TRBD2. Germline-derived CDR1 and CDR2 are SNHLY and FYNNEI. CDR3 size: 17 residues. The V gene end was trimmed by 8 bases and the J gene end by 3 bases; junction bases not matched to a gene: 10. Based on the CDR3 plus reference TRBV2 and TRBJ2-3, the full variable domain is EPEVTQTPSHQVTQMGQEVILRCVPISNHLYFYWYRQILGQKVEFLVSFYNNEISEKSEIFDDQFSVERPDGSNFTLKIRSTKLEDSAMYFCASGGGRLAGGTDTQYFGPGTRLTVL.